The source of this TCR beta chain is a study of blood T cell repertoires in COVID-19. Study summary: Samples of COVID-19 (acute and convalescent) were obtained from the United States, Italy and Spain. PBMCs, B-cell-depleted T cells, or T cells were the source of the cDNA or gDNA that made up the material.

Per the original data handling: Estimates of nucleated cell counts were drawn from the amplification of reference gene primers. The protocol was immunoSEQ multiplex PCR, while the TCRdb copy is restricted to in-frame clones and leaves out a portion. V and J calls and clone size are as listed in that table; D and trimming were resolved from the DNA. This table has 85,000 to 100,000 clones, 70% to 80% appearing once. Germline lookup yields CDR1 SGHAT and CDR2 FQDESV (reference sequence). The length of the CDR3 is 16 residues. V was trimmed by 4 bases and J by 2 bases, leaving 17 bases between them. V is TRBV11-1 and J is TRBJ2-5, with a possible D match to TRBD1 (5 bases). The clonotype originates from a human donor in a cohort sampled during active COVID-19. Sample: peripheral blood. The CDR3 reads CASSSSWGSLQETQYF. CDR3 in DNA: TGTGCCAGCAGCTCCTCGTGGGGCAGCCTACAAGAGACCCAGTACTTC.